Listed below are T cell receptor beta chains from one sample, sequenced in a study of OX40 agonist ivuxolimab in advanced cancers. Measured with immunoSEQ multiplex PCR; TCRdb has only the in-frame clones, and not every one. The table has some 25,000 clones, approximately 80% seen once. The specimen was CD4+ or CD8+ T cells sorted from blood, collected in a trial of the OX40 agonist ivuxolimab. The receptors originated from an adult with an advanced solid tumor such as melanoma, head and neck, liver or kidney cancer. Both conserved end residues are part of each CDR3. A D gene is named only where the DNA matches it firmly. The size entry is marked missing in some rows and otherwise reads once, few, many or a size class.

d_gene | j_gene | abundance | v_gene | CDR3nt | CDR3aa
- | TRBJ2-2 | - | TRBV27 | TGTGCCAGCAGTTTATCGGACACCGGGGAGCTGTTTTTT | CASSLSDTGELFF
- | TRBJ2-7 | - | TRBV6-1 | TGTGCCAGCAGTGAAAACCAGGGCGACTCCTACGAGCAGTACTTC | CASSENQGDSYEQYF
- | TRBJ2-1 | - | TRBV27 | TGTGCCAGCAGTTTATCCGGAACCGGGAGCTCCTACAATGAGCAGTTCTTC | CASSLSGTGSSYNEQFF
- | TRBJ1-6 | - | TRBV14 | TGTGCCAGCAGCCAAGAGGACAGAGCGGATAATTCACCCCTCCACTTT | CASSQEDRADNSPLHF
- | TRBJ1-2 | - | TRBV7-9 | TGTGCCAGCAGCTTAGTAGTTTATGGGACCAATGTCTACACCTTC | CASSLVVYGTNVYTF
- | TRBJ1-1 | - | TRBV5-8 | TGTGCCAGCAGCTTGGTGGGGATGGGTCCTGAAGCTTTCTTT | CASSLVGMGPEAFF
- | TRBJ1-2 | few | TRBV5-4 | TGTGCCAGCAGCTTGGCCTTATTAGGGGAGACTAACTATGGCTACACCTTC | CASSLALLGETNYGYTF
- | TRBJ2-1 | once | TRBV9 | TGTGCCAGCGCCGGCCGGGACGGTTTCGATGAGCAGTTCTTC | CASAGRDGFDEQFF
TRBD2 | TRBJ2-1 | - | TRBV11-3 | TGTGCCAGCAGCCCCAGCGGGGCCGGGGGGAATGAGCAGTTCTTC | CASSPSGAGGNEQFF
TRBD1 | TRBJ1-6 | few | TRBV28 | TGTGCCAGCAGTTTCGGGACAGGGGGCCAATTCCATTCACCCCTCCACTTT | CASSFGTGGQFHSPLHF
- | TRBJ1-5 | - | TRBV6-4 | TGTGCCAGCCTTAAGGGGGGTCGGAGCAATCAGCCCCAGCATTTT | CASLKGGRSNQPQHF
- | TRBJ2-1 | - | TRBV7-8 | TGTGCCAGCAGCTTAGGTGTAGGGCAGGGGTGGGATGAGCAGTTCTTC | CASSLGVGQGWDEQFF
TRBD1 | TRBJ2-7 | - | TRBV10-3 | TGTGCCATCAGTGAGTGGCAGGGGGCGGGCGAGCAGTACTTC | CAISEWQGAGEQYF
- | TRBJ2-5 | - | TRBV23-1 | TGCGCCAGCAGTCACCCTGGCCGGCCCCGGGAGACCCAGTACTTC | CASSHPGRPRETQYF
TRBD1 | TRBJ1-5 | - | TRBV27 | TGTGCCAGCAGTTTGACCGGCAGGGGGCGATATCAGCCCCAGCATTTT | CASSLTGRGRYQPQHF
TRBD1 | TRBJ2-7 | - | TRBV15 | TGTGCCACCTCGGACAGGGGGATATCTGACGAGCAGTACTTC | CATSDRGISDEQYF
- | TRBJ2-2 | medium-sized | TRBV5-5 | TGTGCCAGCAGCCTGTGGGGGAACACCGGGGAGCTGTTTTTT | CASSLWGNTGELFF
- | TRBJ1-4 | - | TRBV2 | TGTGCCAGCCTTCTTCAGGGCGGAGAAAAACTGTTTTTT | CASLLQGGEKLFF
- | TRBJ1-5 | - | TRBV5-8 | TGTGCCAGCAGCAATCGCGGCAATCAGCCCCAGCATTTT | CASSNRGNQPQHF